This is a list of T cell receptor beta chains from one sample in a study of regulatory T cells in long-lasting Graves disease. TCRdb redid the calling of the multiplex PCR reads with MiXCR, one entry per CDR3 protein. The sample yields fewer than 450,000 distinct CDR3 sequences, about a fifth seen once. The sequencing used peripheral blood mononuclear cells (PBMCs), collected when the disease was refractory, from a patient treated with antithyroid drugs. Every receptor here comes from a female donor with Graves disease. The CDR3 runs from the conserved cysteine through the conserved F or W. D genes are given only for firm matches. Clone size is not always given. Where it is, it says once, few, many or a class for expanded clones.

clone size	CDR3 length	V gene	J gene	D gene	CDR3 DNA	CDR3 protein
.	15	TRBV6-1	TRBJ2-3	.	TGTGCCAGCAGTCCTAACGATGACTCCACAGATACGCAGTATTTT	CASSPNDDSTDTQYF
few	14	TRBV30	TRBJ2-7	.	TGTGCCTGGAGTGTCTTGGCAGGGTTCCACGAGCAGTACTTC	CAWSVLAGFHEQYF
.	15	TRBV7-9	TRBJ2-7	TRBD2	TGTGCCAGCAGCTTAGCGGGGGGGAGTACCTACGAGCAGTACTTC	CASSLAGGSTYEQYF
many	13	TRBV6-1	TRBJ2-7	TRBD2	TGTGCCAGCAGAACCGGGACTATCTACGAGCAGTACTTC	CASRTGTIYEQYF
.	12	TRBV20-1	TRBJ2-5	.	TGCAGTGCTGGCCTGAGCGCAGAGACCCAGTACTTC	CSAGLSAETQYF
few	16	TRBV27	TRBJ2-7	.	TGTGCCAGCAGTTTAACCCCTTCGGAGAACCCCTGGGAGCAGTACTTC	CASSLTPSENPWEQYF
.	14	TRBV3-1	TRBJ2-7	TRBD1	TGTGCCAGCAGCCCCCGGGACAGGGAGCACGAGCAGTACTTC	CASSPRDREHEQYF
.	14	TRBV5-4	TRBJ2-5	.	TGTGCCAGCAGCACCAGGGCCCCCCAAGAGACCCAGTACTTC	CASSTRAPQETQYF
few	17	TRBV3-1	TRBJ1-6	.	TGTGCCAGCAGCCAAGATCTTATCGTGTCCTATAATTCACCCCTCCACTTT	CASSQDLIVSYNSPLHF
.	13	TRBV30	TRBJ2-7	.	TGTGCCTGGAGTGTACTGGCGGCCTACGAGCAGTACTTC	CAWSVLAAYEQYF
many	14	TRBV27	TRBJ2-7	.	TGTGCCAGCAGCCCTCTCGACAGGTCTTACGAGCAGTACTTC	CASSPLDRSYEQYF
few	15	TRBV29-1	TRBJ1-4	.	TGCAGCGTTGCAAAGGCTAGGGGAACTAATGAAAAACTGTTTTTT	CSVAKARGTNEKLFF
few	15	TRBV7-2	TRBJ2-7	.	TGTGCCAGCAGCTTATTATCAGGGGTCCCCCACGAGCAGTACTTC	CASSLLSGVPHEQYF
few	13	TRBV3-1	TRBJ1-2	TRBD1	TGTGCCAGCAGCTATTTACAGGGGGATGGCTACACCTTC	CASSYLQGDGYTF
.	14	TRBV12-3/TRBV12-4	TRBJ1-1	.	TGTGCCAGCAGTCTAACTACAGGGAATGCTGAAGCTTTCTTT	CASSLTTGNAEAFF
many	15	TRBV2	TRBJ2-5	TRBD2	TGTGCCAGCAGTGAATTCCAGCGGGAGCACGAGACCCAGTACTTC	CASSEFQREHETQYF
.	14	TRBV7-2	TRBJ2-7	.	TGTGCCAGCAGCTTTTCTTTCGGACCCTACGAGCAGTACTTC	CASSFSFGPYEQYF
few	11	TRBV6-1	TRBJ2-7	TRBD2	TGTGCTAGTAGCGGGAGAGGCGAGCAGTACTTC	CASSGRGEQYF
many	14	TRBV7-2	TRBJ2-5	.	TGTGCCAGCAGCTCGAACAGGGCACAAGAGACCCAGTACTTC	CASSSNRAQETQYF
many	12	TRBV2	TRBJ2-7	.	TGTGCCACCGCGTCACAGAACTACGAGCAGTACTTC	CATASQNYEQYF
many	13	TRBV6-5	TRBJ1-1	.	TGTGCCAGCAGTTACGTTAATATGGTTGAAGCTTTCTTT	CASSYVNMVEAFF
few	15	TRBV11-2	TRBJ2-5	.	TGTGCCAGCAGCTTAGATCGAGGTAGACAAGAGACCCAGTACTTC	CASSLDRGRQETQYF
many	13	TRBV6-2/TRBV6-3	TRBJ1-2	.	TGTGCCAGCAGTTACTGGTTCGTGGATGGCTACACCTTC	CASSYWFVDGYTF
.	14	TRBV18	TRBJ2-7	TRBD2	TGTGCCAGCTCTCCTAGCGGGAGAAGCGACGAGCAGTACTTC	CASSPSGRSDEQYF
once	13	TRBV7-2	TRBJ2-2	.	TGTGCCAGCAGCTTATCGTACACCGGGGAGCTGTTTTTT	CASSLSYTGELFF
.	15	TRBV5-1	TRBJ1-1	.	TGCGCCAGCAGCTTGGCGGCGCAGACCAACACTGAAGCTTTCTTT	CASSLAAQTNTEAFF
many	12	TRBV30	TRBJ1-5	.	TGTGCCTGGAGCCAGGGCAATCAGCCCCAGCATTTT	CAWSQGNQPQHF
.	14	TRBV9	TRBJ2-7	TRBD2	TGTGCCAGCAGCGTAGGAGCGGGAGTGGGTGAGCAGTACTTC	CASSVGAGVGEQYF
.	14	TRBV30	TRBJ2-6	.	TGTGCCTGGAGTGGGGGTTCTGGGGCCAACGTCCTGACTTTC	CAWSGGSGANVLTF
many	15	TRBV28	TRBJ1-6	.	TGTGCCAGCAGTTTAAACAGAAGACCTAATTCACCCCTCCACTTT	CASSLNRRPNSPLHF
many	13	TRBV24-1	TRBJ2-7	.	TGTGCCACCAGTGATTCTGGGTACTCCGAGCAGTACTTC	CATSDSGYSEQYF
.	13	TRBV20-1	TRBJ2-7	.	TGCAGTGCTACCTCGGGACACCCCTACGAGCAGTACTTC	CSATSGHPYEQYF
.	13	TRBV9	TRBJ1-6	.	TGTGCCAGCAGCTTAACAGGGCTTGAACCCCTCCACTTT	CASSLTGLEPLHF
many	13	TRBV7-2	TRBJ1-1	.	TGTGCCAGCAGCTTAGCGCCGAGCAAGGAAGCTTTCTTT	CASSLAPSKEAFF
.	12	TRBV20-1	TRBJ2-7	.	TGCAGTGCCAGGGACGGACCCTACGAGCAGTACTTC	CSARDGPYEQYF
.	17	TRBV9	TRBJ2-6	.	TGTGCCAGCAGCGTAGATCTTTGGAGCTCTGGGGCCAACGTCCTGACTTTC	CASSVDLWSSGANVLTF